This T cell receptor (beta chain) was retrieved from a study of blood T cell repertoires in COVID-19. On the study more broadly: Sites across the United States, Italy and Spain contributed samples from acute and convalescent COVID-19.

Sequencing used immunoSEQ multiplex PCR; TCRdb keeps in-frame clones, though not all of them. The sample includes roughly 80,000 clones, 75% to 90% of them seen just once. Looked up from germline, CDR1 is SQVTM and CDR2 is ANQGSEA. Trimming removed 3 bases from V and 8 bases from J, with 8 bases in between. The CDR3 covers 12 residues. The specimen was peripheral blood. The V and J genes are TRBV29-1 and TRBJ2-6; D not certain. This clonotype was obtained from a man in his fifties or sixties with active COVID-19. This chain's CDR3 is CSVDLPPNVLTF. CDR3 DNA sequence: TGCAGCGTTGACCTTCCCCCCAACGTCCTGACTTTC.